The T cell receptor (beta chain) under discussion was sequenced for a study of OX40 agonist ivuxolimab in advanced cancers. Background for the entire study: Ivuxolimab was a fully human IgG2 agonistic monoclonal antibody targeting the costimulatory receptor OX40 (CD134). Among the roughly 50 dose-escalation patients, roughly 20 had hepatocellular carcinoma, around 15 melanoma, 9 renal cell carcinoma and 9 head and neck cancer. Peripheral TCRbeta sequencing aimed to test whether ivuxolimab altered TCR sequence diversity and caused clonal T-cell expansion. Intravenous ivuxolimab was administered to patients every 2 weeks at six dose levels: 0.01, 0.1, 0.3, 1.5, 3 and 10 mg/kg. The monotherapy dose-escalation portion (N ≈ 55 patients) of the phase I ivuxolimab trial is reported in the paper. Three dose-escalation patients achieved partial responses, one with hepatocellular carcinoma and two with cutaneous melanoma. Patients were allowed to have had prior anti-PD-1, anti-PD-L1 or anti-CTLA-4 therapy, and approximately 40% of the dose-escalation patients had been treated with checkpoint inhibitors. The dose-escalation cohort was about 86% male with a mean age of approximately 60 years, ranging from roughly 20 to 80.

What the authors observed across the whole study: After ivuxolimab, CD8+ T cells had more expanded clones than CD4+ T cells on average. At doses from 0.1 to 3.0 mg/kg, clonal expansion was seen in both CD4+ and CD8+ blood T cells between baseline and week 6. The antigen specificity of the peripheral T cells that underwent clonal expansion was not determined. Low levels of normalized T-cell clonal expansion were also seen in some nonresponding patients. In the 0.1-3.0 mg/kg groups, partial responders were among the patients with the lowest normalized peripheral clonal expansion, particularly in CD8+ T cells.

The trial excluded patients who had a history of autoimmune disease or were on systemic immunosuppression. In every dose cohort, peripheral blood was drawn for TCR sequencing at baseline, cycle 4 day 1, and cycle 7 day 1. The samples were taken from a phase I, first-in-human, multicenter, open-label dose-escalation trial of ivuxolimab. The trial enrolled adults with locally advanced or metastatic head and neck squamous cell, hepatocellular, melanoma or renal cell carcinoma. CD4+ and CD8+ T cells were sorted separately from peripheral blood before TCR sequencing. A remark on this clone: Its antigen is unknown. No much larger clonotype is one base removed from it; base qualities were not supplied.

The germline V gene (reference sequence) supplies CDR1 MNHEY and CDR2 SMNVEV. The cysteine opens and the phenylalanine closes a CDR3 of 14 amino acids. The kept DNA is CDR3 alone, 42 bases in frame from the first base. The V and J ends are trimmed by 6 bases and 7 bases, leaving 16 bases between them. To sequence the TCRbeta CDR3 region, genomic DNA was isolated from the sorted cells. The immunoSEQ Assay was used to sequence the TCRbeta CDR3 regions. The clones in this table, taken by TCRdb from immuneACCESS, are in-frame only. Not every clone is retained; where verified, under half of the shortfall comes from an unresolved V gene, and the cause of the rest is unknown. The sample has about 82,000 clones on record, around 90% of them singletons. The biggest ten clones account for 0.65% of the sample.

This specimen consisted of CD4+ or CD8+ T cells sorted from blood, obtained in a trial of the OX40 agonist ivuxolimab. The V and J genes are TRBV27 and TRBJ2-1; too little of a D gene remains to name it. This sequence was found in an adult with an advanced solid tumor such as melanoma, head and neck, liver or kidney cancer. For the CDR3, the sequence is CASRTLVWANEQFF. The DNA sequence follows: TGTGCCAGCAGGACGTTAGTTTGGGCTAATGAGCAGTTCTTC.